A single sample is the source of the 13 T cell receptor beta chains below, sequenced in a study of regulatory T cells in long-lasting Graves disease. Time point defined: newly diagnosed GD, antithyroid drugs for less than 3 months. Isolated PBMC RNA provided the starting material for the TCR library. According to the study, TCR beta libraries were built with iRepertoire HTBI primers and CDR3-region Arm-PCR. TCRdb itself ran the multiplex PCR reads through MiXCR, one entry per CDR3 protein. The data show about 620,000 distinct CDR3 sequences, roughly 15% seen once. The sample was also linked to a second study, of T cells in Graves' hyperthyroidism and ophthalmopathy.

This specimen consisted of peripheral blood mononuclear cells (PBMCs), obtained at new diagnosis, from a patient treated with antithyroid drugs. These receptors all come from a woman under 40 with Graves disease.

The chain has TRBV20-1 and TRBJ2-5; tentative D call: TRBD2 (5 bases). V lost 0 bases and J 1 base, leaving 12 bases between the germline ends. The CDR3 has 15 residues. Germline assignment: CDR1 DFQATT and CDR2 SNEGSKA (reference sequence). The CDR3 DNA reads TGCAGTGCTAGAGATCTTATAGGGAGCCAAGAGACCCAGTACTTC. It specifies CSARDLIGSQETQYF.

The table lists this clonotype with many counts. V and J are TRBV20-1 and TRBJ1-1; D is ambiguous. Germline CDR1 DFQATT, CDR2 SNEGSKA (reference sequence). The CDR3 is made up of 14 amino acids. V lost 2 bases, J lost 1 base, and 11 bases lay in between. The CDR3, as DNA: TGCAGTGCTAGAAGGGCCTCTCAGAACACTGAAGCTTTCTTT. This translates into CSARRASQNTEAFF.

This clonotype occurred many times. V is TRBV2 and J is TRBJ2-5; tentative D call: TRBD2 (7 bases). This CDR3 is 17 amino acids long. CDR1 is SNHLY, CDR2 FYNNEI, per germline. The V end lost 3 bases, the J end lost 7 bases, and 24 bases lay between the germline ends. In nucleotides, the CDR3 is TGTGCCAGCAGTGATGAGGGAGCGGGACAATCGCTTGGGACCCAGTACTTC. Its translation: CASSDEGAGQSLGTQYF.

J is TRBJ1-1 and V is TRBV3-1; 8 bases agree with TRBD1. V trimming: 0 bases; J trimming: 9 bases; junction bases outside the gene matches: 9. The CDR3 extends over 15 amino acids. From germline, CDR1 is LGHDT and CDR2 YNNKEL (reference sequence). CDR3 sequence reads: CASSQEYQRQGKAFF. The CDR3, as DNA: TGTGCCAGCAGCCAAGAATATCAGCGACAGGGGAAAGCTTTCTTT.

This clonotype was picked up a small number of times. The gene calls are TRBV5-1 and TRBJ1-1; D is uncertain. V lost 2 bases and J 8 bases, leaving 10 bases between the germline ends. This CDR3 is built from 12 residues. Looked up from germline, CDR1 is SGHRS and CDR2 is YFSETQ. The CDR3 region has the DNA TGCGCCAGCAGCTTCCGGGATCGGGAAGCTTTCTTT. Amino acid sequence: CASSFRDREAFF.

The sample holds many counts of this clonotype. The rearrangement uses TRBV12-3 or TRBV12-4 and TRBJ2-7, with D unclear. This CDR3 spans 17 amino acids. V was clipped by 5 bases and J by 6 bases, with 26 bases between them. The DNA of the CDR3 is TGTGCCAGCAGTCCCCAGTGGGGAAAGGGCACCTTTATCGAGCAGTACTTC. Protein product: CASSPQWGKGTFIEQYF.

This clonotype came up many times. The V call is TRBV19, the J call TRBJ1-1; D is possibly TRBD1 (5 bases). V lost 7 bases to trimming and J lost 0 bases, with 21 bases between them. Looked up from germline, CDR1 is LNHDA and CDR2 is SQIVND (reference sequence). This CDR3 has 17 residues. CDR3 bases: TGTGCCAGTATGGGGGGACTTGGGTACATCATGAACACTGAAGCTTTCTTT. Amino acids: CASMGGLGYIMNTEAFF.

This clonotype was seen a few times. The chain links TRBV6-1 to TRBJ1-1, with 8 positions matching TRBD1. The length of the CDR3 is 15 residues. V lost 4 bases to trimming and J lost 3 bases; unmatched junction nucleotides: 7. Germline V lookup: CDR1 MNHNS, CDR2 SASEGT. The chain's CDR3 is CASSATGGEYTEAFF. CDR3 nucleotide sequence: TGTGCCAGCAGTGCCACAGGGGGTGAATACACTGAAGCTTTCTTT.

At least ten counts were recorded for this clonotype. CDR3 coding DNA: TGTGCCAGCAGTGAAAGGGGACAGGGAATATCCTATGGCTACACCTTC. This gives the protein CASSERGQGISYGYTF. The J gene is TRBJ1-2, the V gene TRBV6-1; 9 positions agree with TRBD1. CDR1 MNHNS and CDR2 SASEGT come from the germline V gene. This CDR3 region has 16 residues. V lost 2 bases, J lost 4 bases, and 8 bases stayed unmatched.

In its sample, this clonotype was seen a few times. The gene calls are TRBV20-1 and TRBJ1-2; 7 bases are shared with TRBD1. CDR3 length equals 13 residues. The germline gives CDR1 DFQATT, CDR2 SNEGSKA (reference sequence). The junction had 12 bases not matched to a gene; V was cut back by 6 bases and J by 8 bases. The DNA of the CDR3 is TGCAGTGCCTCCAGGGGGGGCGTCGACGGCTACACCTTC. Translated: CSASRGGVDGYTF.

This clonotype was detected many times. The V gene is TRBV28, the J gene TRBJ2-7, with TRBD1 as a possible D gene (5 bases). Germline V gene data show CDR1 as MDHEN and CDR2 as SYDVKM. This CDR3 contains 15 residues. Trimming took 5 bases from V and 0 from J, leaving 14 bases between them. CDR3: CASSPRAAVSYEQYF. As DNA, the CDR3 is TGTGCCAGCAGTCCCAGGGCGGCGGTCTCCTACGAGCAGTACTTC.

Note on this clonotype: Just one base apart from a much larger clone, this may be a read error. The chain links TRBV20-1 to TRBJ2-5, with 7 bases aligning to TRBD2. Gene TRBJ2-7 matches the end of the DNA better, so the J call may be wrong. CDR1 DFQATT and CDR2 SNEGSKA come from the germline V gene (reference sequence). CDR3 size: 16 residues. The CDR3, as DNA: TGCAGTGCTAGAGATCGGGGCGGGAGCGGGTCCTACGAGCAGTACTTC. Its translation is CSARDRGGSGSYEQYF.

The chain carries TRBV9 and TRBJ2-3; D may be TRBD1 or TRBD2 (6 bases each). CDR3 size: 16 residues. CDR1 and CDR2 (germline): SGDLS, YYNGEE. The V end was cut by 2 bases, the J end by 4 bases, with 17 bases between. The CDR3 DNA reads as TGTGCCAGCAGCGTCGGACTAACGAGGGGGGCAGATACGCAGTATTTT. It codes for CASSVGLTRGADTQYF.